This TCR beta chain was profiled in a study of T cells in Graves' hyperthyroidism and ophthalmopathy. Deletions cut 5 bases from V and 5 bases from J, with 16 bases between. In germline, CDR1 is SGDLS, CDR2 YYNGEE. The CDR3 contains 15 residues. Exclusion criteria comprised uncontrolled infection, other autoimmune disease, pregnancy or lactation. Together with thyroid ultrasound, orbital computed tomography, serum thyroxine and TRAb, clinical symptoms were used for diagnoses. Source material for PBMCs was 10 ml fresh peripheral blood. Amplified regions were TCR beta CDR3 sequences from RNA transcripts. With the HTBI primer set, the TCR CDR3 went through a first round of RT-PCR. TCRdb itself ran the multiplex PCR reads through MiXCR, one entry per CDR3 protein. Of 92,000 or so distinct CDR3 sequences in the sample, around 50% are singletons; the top ten hold around 30%. The sample holds one count of this clonotype.

The sample taken for sequencing was blood. The chain carries TRBV9 and TRBJ1-4; maybe TRBD1 (6 bases). The TCR sequence derives from a woman aged 40 to 55 with Graves' hyperthyroidism. Here the CDR3 DNA reads TGTGCCAGCAGGAGGACGGGGGCCCTGAATGAAAAACTGTTTTTT. Amino acid sequence: CASRRTGALNEKLFF.